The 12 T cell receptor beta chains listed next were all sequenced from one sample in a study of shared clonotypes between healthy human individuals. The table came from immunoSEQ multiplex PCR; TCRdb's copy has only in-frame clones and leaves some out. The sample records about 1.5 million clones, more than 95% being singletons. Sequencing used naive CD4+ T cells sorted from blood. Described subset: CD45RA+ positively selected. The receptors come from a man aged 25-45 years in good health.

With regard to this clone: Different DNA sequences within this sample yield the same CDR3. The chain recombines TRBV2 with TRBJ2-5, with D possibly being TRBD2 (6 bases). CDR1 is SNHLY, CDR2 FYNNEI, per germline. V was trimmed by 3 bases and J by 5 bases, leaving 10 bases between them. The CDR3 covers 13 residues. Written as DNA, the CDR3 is TGTGCCAGCAGTGAGCGGGACCGGGAGACCCAGTACTTC. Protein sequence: CASSERDRETQYF.

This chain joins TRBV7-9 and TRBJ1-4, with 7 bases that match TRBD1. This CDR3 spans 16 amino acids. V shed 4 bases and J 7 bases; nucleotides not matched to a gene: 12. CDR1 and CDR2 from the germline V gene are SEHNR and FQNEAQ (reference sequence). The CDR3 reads CASSWIEVQGGEKLFF. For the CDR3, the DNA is TGTGCCAGCAGCTGGATCGAGGTCCAGGGGGGTGAAAAACTGTTTTTT.

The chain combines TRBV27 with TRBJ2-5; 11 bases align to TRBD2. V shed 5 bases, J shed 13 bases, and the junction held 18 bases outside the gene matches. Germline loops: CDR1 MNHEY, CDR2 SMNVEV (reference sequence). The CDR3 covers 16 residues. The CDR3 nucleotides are TGTGCCAGCAGTGCGACTAGCGGGGACCCAAGAGACCCGGGGTACTTC. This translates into CASSATSGDPRDPGYF.

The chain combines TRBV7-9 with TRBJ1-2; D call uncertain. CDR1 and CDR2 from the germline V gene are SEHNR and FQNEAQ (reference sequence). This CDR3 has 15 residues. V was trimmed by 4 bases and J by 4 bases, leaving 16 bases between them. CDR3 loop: CASSSLVPETYGYTF. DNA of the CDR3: TGTGCCAGCAGCTCCCTCGTCCCGGAAACCTATGGCTACACCTTC.

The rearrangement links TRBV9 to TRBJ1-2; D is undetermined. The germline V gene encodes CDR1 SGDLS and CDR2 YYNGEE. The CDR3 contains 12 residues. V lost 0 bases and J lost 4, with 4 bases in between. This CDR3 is CASSVGFYGYTF. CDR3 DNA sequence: TGTGCCAGCAGCGTAGGTTTCTATGGCTACACCTTC.

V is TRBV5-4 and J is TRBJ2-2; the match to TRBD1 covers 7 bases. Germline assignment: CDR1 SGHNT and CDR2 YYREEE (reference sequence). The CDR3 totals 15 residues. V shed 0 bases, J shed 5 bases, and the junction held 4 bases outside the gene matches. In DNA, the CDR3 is TGTGCCAGCAGCTTGGTGGGACAGCTTACCGGGGAGCTGTTTTTT. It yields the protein CASSLVGQLTGELFF.

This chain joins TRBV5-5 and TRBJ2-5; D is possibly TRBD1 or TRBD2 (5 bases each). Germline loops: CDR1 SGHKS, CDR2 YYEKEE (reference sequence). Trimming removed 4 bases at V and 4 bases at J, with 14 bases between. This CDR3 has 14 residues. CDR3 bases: TGTGCCAGCAGCACTAGACCGAGGGGAGAGACCCAGTACTTC. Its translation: CASSTRPRGETQYF.

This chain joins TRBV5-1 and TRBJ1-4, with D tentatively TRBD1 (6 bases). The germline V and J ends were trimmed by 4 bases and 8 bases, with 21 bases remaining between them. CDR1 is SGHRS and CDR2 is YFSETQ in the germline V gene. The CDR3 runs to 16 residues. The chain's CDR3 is CASSTTGGGLPEKLFF. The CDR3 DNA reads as TGCGCCAGCAGCACCACCGGAGGGGGTTTGCCAGAAAAACTGTTTTTT. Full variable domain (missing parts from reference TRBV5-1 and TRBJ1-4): KAGVTQTPRYLIKTRGQQVTLSCSPISGHRSVSWYQQTPGQGLQFLFEYFSETQRNKGNFPGRFSGRQFSNSRSEMNVSTLELGDSALYLCASSTTGGGLPEKLFFGSGTQLSVL.

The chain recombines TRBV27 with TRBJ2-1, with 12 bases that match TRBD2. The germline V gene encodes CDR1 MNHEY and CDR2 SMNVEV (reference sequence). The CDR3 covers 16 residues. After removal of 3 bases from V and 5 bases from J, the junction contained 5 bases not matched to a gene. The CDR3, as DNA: TGTGCCAGCAGTTTTTTTAGACTAGCGGGAGACAATGAGCAGTTCTTC. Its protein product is CASSFFRLAGDNEQFF.

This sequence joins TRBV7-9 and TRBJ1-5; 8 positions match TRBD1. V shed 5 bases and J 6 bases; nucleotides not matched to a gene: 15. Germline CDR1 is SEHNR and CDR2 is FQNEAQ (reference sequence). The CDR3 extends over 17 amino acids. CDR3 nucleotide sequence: TGTGCCAGCAGCCGTGGACAGGGTGAGGGAATGGGTCAGCCCCAGCATTTT. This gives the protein CASSRGQGEGMGQPQHF.

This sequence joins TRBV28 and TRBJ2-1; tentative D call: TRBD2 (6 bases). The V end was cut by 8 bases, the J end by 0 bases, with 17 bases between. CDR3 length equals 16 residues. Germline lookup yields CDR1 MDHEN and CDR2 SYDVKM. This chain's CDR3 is CASLSGTLSSYNEQFF. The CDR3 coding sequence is TGTGCCAGCTTGTCGGGGACTCTTAGCTCCTACAATGAGCAGTTCTTC.

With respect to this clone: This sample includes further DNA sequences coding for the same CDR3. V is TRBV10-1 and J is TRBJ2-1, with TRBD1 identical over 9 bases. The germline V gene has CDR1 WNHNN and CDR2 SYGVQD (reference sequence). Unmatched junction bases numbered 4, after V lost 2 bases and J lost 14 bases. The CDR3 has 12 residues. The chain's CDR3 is CASSEPGQGKFF. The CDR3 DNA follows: TGCGCCAGCAGTGAGCCGGGACAGGGAAAGTTCTTC.